A single sample is the source of the 31 T cell receptor beta chains below, sequenced in a study of OX40 agonist ivuxolimab in advanced cancers. Method: immunoSEQ multiplex PCR; TCRdb's copy keeps in-frame clones and lacks some. The table includes about 62,000 clones, around 90% detected once. This specimen consisted of CD4+ or CD8+ T cells sorted from blood, obtained in a trial of the OX40 agonist ivuxolimab. The receptors derive from an adult with an advanced solid tumor such as melanoma, head and neck, liver or kidney cancer.

The chain links TRBV28 to TRBJ2-2; 11 bases match TRBD2. From germline, CDR1 is MDHEN and CDR2 SYDVKM. Trimming at V came to 10 bases and at J to 1 base, leaving 11 bases not matched to a gene. There are 17 residues in the CDR3. CDR3 in DNA: TGTGCCATTAGTCTACTAGCGGGAGTCCTGAACACCGGGGAGCTGTTTTTT. The encoded protein is CAISLLAGVLNTGELFF.

Concerning this clone: Other DNA sequences of this sample code for an identical CDR3. The V call is TRBV9, the J call TRBJ2-7; D unresolved. There are 13 residues in the CDR3. The germline gives CDR1 SGDLS, CDR2 YYNGEE. The ends were cut back, 0 bases at V and 6 bases at J, with 10 bases in the middle. The CDR3 coding sequence is TGTGCCAGCAGCGTAGATGCGGCATCCGAGCAGTACTTC. As protein: CASSVDAASEQYF.

The genes are TRBV7-9 and TRBJ2-1; D not resolved. Germline loops: CDR1 SEHNR, CDR2 FQNEAQ (reference sequence). Trimming cost V 2 bases and J 7 bases, with 15 bases left between them. CDR3 size: 15 residues. The CDR3 DNA is TGTGCCAGCAGCTTACCCGTCTATAGTGTGAATGAGCAGTTCTTC. This sequence encodes CASSLPVYSVNEQFF.

This clone was counted a single time. CDR3 sequence (DNA): TGTGCCAGCAGTTTAGGGGATTCGAACGAGCAGTACTTC. Protein product: CASSLGDSNEQYF. The J gene is TRBJ2-7, the V gene TRBV27; D remains ambiguous. The V end lost 2 bases, the J end lost 5 bases, and 10 bases lay between the germline ends. Germline CDR1 and CDR2: MNHEY and SMNVEV (reference sequence). The length of the CDR3 is 13 residues.

This chain joins TRBV19 and TRBJ2-7, with 7 nucleotides matching TRBD2. Germline CDR1 LNHDA, CDR2 SQIVND (reference sequence). The CDR3 extends over 14 amino acids. The trim removed 5 bases at V and 7 bases at J, leaving 11 bases unmatched. The CDR3: CASSLGGRAGEQYF. The CDR3 DNA reads TGTGCCAGTAGTTTAGGAGGGAGGGCCGGGGAGCAGTACTTC.

In this sample, this clone turned up once. The chain couples TRBV7-9 to TRBJ2-5; D is perhaps TRBD2 (6 bases). Germline values: CDR1 SEHNR, CDR2 FQNEAQ (reference sequence). V shed 4 bases and J shed 2 bases, with 14 bases lying between them. The CDR3 covers 15 residues. CDR3 nucleotide sequence: TGTGCCAGCAGCTCACGACTAGGCCTACAAGAGACCCAGTACTTC. Its translation: CASSSRLGLQETQYF.

The chain has TRBV9 and TRBJ1-1, with D perhaps matching TRBD1 (6 bases). The germline gives CDR1 SGDLS, CDR2 YYNGEE. This CDR3 spans 13 amino acids. The V end lost 4 bases, the J end lost 11 bases, and 18 bases lay between the germline ends. The CDR3 nucleotides are TGTGCCAGCAGCCCCCGGGGGGGGGCCGGGGCTTTCTTT. Translation gives CASSPRGGAGAFF.

This clone was seen just once. V gene TRBV28 combines with J gene TRBJ2-7; the match to TRBD2 covers 7 bases. This CDR3 spans 17 amino acids. The V segment lost 5 bases and the J segment 3 bases; nucleotides outside the gene matches: 16. Germline CDR1 and CDR2: MDHEN and SYDVKM. The CDR3: CASSERPIDRDYYEQYF. For the CDR3, the DNA is TGTGCCAGCAGTGAGCGGCCGATAGATCGGGACTACTACGAGCAGTACTTC.

A few counts support this clone. The rearrangement uses TRBV11-2 and TRBJ2-2; a weak D match, TRBD1 (5 bases). V was shortened by 1 base and J by 10 bases, with 7 bases between the two germline ends. Germline CDR1 reads SGHAT; CDR2 reads FQNNGV. There are 12 residues in the CDR3. The CDR3 DNA follows: TGTGCCAGCAGCTTAGTACAGGAGGAGCTGTTTTTT. Amino acid sequence: CASSLVQEELFF.

This clone was found once. The chain joins TRBV9 to TRBJ2-4, with D tentatively TRBD2 (6 bases). CDR3 length equals 15 residues. CDR1 is SGDLS, CDR2 YYNGEE, per germline. Between the trimmed V and J ends, which lost 3 bases and 4 bases, there was a span of 14 bases. CDR3 in amino acids: CASSAEFSGKNIQYF. CDR3 nucleotides: TGTGCCAGCAGCGCGGAATTTAGCGGAAAAAACATTCAGTACTTC.

The chain carries TRBV13 and TRBJ2-5; the D gene could be TRBD1 or TRBD2 (5 bases each). V was cut by 1 base and J by 2 bases, with 8 bases left in between. CDR1 and CDR2 (germline): PRHDT, FYEKMQ (reference sequence). The CDR3 length is 14 residues. Here the CDR3 reads CASSLEGEQETQYF. The CDR3 DNA is TGTGCCAGCAGCTTAGAAGGGGAGCAAGAGACCCAGTACTTC.

The V gene is TRBV4-2, the J gene TRBJ2-7; D could derive from TRBD1 or TRBD2 (5 bases each). Trimming took 5 bases from V and 2 from J, leaving 16 bases between them. The CDR3 is made up of 15 amino acids. Germline CDR1 is LGHNA and CDR2 is YNFKEQ. The CDR3 coding sequence is TGTGCCAGCAGCTTCGGGGCGGGTGGAACCTACGAGCAGTACTTC. This translates into CASSFGAGGTYEQYF.

This clone turned up a few times. V gene TRBV19 combines with J gene TRBJ2-1, with 12 nucleotides matching TRBD2. The CDR3 is 22 amino acids. Trimming removed 5 bases from V and 2 bases from J; junction bases left unmatched: 22. The V gene's germline CDR1 is LNHDA and CDR2 SQIVND (reference sequence). The CDR3 here is CASSPTSGSLGESYGAYNEQFF. Here the CDR3 DNA reads TGTGCCAGTAGTCCGACTAGCGGGAGTTTGGGGGAGAGCTATGGGGCCTACAATGAGCAGTTCTTC.

The V and J genes are TRBV5-1 and TRBJ2-5; D gene uncertain. The germline V gene encodes CDR1 SGHRS and CDR2 YFSETQ. The CDR3 totals 12 residues. Trimming removed 4 bases at V and 4 bases at J, with 8 bases between. CDR3 sequence reads: CASSPDRETQYF. CDR3 coding DNA: TGCGCCAGCAGCCCAGACCGAGAGACCCAGTACTTC.

This clone was detected once. The genes are TRBV28 and TRBJ1-4; tentative D call: TRBD1 (6 bases). This CDR3 comprises 19 residues. V lost 7 bases, J lost 0 bases, and 24 bases lay in between. CDR1 MDHEN and CDR2 SYDVKM come from the germline V gene. The CDR3 spells CASIGGAEESPATNEKLFF. The CDR3 nucleotides read TGTGCCAGCATTGGGGGCGCCGAAGAATCCCCTGCAACTAATGAAAAACTGTTTTTT.

CDR3 DNA sequence: TGTGCCAGCAGCTTGGACAGGGGAGTTAGTCAGCCCCAGCATTTT. Translated, it gives CASSLDRGVSQPQHF. The chain couples TRBV5-5 to TRBJ1-5; TRBD1 agrees at 7 bases. CDR3 length: 15 residues. Germline lookup yields CDR1 SGHKS and CDR2 YYEKEE (reference sequence). V was clipped by 0 bases and J by 6 bases; unmatched bases: 6.

The CDR3 nucleotides read TGTGCCAGCAGCGTCTGGGACGGAGCCTACGAGCAGTACTTC. This encodes CASSVWDGAYEQYF. The chain uses TRBV7-2 and TRBJ2-7; D is possibly TRBD1 or TRBD2 (5 bases each). Trimming removed 5 bases from V and 2 bases from J, with 13 bases in between. CDR3 size: 14 residues. Looked up from germline, CDR1 is SGHTA and CDR2 is FQGNSA.

This rearrangement joins TRBV6-5 to TRBJ2-1; 9 bases agree with TRBD2. CDR1 is MNHEY, CDR2 SVGAGI, per germline. The CDR3 runs to 15 residues. Trimming took 1 base from V and 6 from J; bases not matched to a gene: 4. The DNA of the CDR3 is TGTGCCAGCAGTTACTGGCGGGAGGGCCCCAATGAGCAGTTCTTC. As protein: CASSYWREGPNEQFF.

V is TRBV4-3 and J is TRBJ2-3, with D uncertain. CDR1 and CDR2 from the germline V gene are LGHNA and YSLEER. Deletions cut 1 base from V and 0 bases from J, with 11 bases between. The CDR3 is made up of 16 amino acids. CDR3: CASSQATAPSTDTQYF. The CDR3 DNA follows: TGCGCCAGCAGCCAAGCCACAGCACCTAGCACAGATACGCAGTATTTT.

The J gene is TRBJ2-3, the V gene TRBV25-1; unclear D gene. Between the trimmed V and J ends, which lost 0 bases and 0 bases, there was a span of 7 bases. The germline V gene has CDR1 MGHDK and CDR2 SYGVNS. The CDR3 extends over 15 amino acids. The CDR3 protein is CASSEYGRSTDTQYF. In DNA, the CDR3 is TGTGCCAGCAGTGAATACGGAAGAAGCACAGATACGCAGTATTTT.

The table lists this clone with a few counts. The genes are TRBV5-1 and TRBJ2-2; 8 bases are a match to TRBD2. V lost 7 bases to trimming and J lost 6 bases; unmatched junction nucleotides: 8. The CDR3 is made up of 14 amino acids. Germline V CDR1 and CDR2: SGHRS, YFSETQ. The CDR3 bases are TGCGCCAGCGGTAGCGGGACCGAGGCCGGGGAGCTGTTTTTT. This gives the protein CASGSGTEAGELFF.

The chain couples TRBV18 to TRBJ2-7, with D hard to call. V lost 3 bases and J 1 base, leaving 7 bases between the germline ends. The CDR3 is 13 amino acids. Per germline, CDR1 KGHSH and CDR2 LQKENI. The CDR3 sequence is CASSPADSYEQYF. The CDR3 DNA follows: TGTGCCAGCTCACCGGCGGATTCCTACGAGCAGTACTTC. Looking up the rest from reference TRBV18 and TRBJ2-7 gives the full variable domain: NAGVMQNPRHLVRRRGQEARLRCSPMKGHSHVYWYRQLPEEGLKFMVYLQKENIIDESGMPKERFSAEFPKEGPSILRIQQVVRGDSAAYFCASSPADSYEQYFGPGTRLTVT.

This clone appeared once. This chain uses TRBV5-4 with TRBJ2-4; TRBD1 aligns across 9 bases. Trimming removed 0 bases from V and 1 base from J; junction bases left unmatched: 5. Germline V lookup: CDR1 SGHNT, CDR2 YYREEE (reference sequence). CDR3 length equals 17 residues. The CDR3 region has the DNA TGTGCCAGCAGCTTGGCCGGGACAGGGTGGGCCAAAAACATTCAGTACTTC. Its protein product is CASSLAGTGWAKNIQYF.

V usage is TRBV11-2 and J usage is TRBJ2-1; the D gene is possibly TRBD2 (5 bases). Germline CDR1 SGHAT, CDR2 FQNNGV. This CDR3 is built from 15 residues. The V and J ends lost 5 bases and 0 bases respectively, with 11 bases between them. CDR3 DNA: TGTGCCAGCAGCCTTAGCGTAAGCTCCTACAATGAGCAGTTCTTC. It specifies CASSLSVSSYNEQFF.

The chain uses TRBV19 and TRBJ1-5; D not resolved. The CDR3 length is 15 residues. Trimming shortened V by 7 bases and J by 0 bases, and 13 bases separated the two germline ends. Germline lookup yields CDR1 LNHDA and CDR2 SQIVND (reference sequence). CDR3 protein: CASTEVAGSNQPQHF. CDR3 nucleotides: TGTGCCAGTACTGAGGTGGCAGGTAGCAATCAGCCCCAGCATTTT.

The V gene is TRBV13, the J gene TRBJ1-4; D is possibly TRBD1 (6 bases). In germline, CDR1 is PRHDT, CDR2 FYEKMQ (reference sequence). The CDR3 is 14 amino acids. Trimming left V 5 bases short and J 5 bases short, with 12 bases between. This chain's CDR3 is CASSPRGANEKLFF. In DNA form, the CDR3 reads TGTGCCAGCAGCCCCAGGGGAGCAAATGAAAAACTGTTTTTT.

The gene calls are TRBV7-9 and TRBJ2-5; D is perhaps TRBD2 (6 bases). Trimming cost V 3 bases and J 5 bases, with 7 bases left between them. The CDR3 runs to 12 residues. Germline assignment: CDR1 SEHNR and CDR2 FQNEAQ (reference sequence). As DNA, the CDR3 is TGTGCCAGCAGCTTTGGGGGGGAGACCCAGTACTTC. Its protein product is CASSFGGETQYF.

V and J are TRBV15 and TRBJ2-5; D is perhaps TRBD2 (7 bases). The J call may be wrong; the DNA end is better matched by TRBJ2-7. Germline CDR1 is LNHNV and CDR2 is YYDKDF (reference sequence). The CDR3 runs 15 residues. The CDR3 DNA is TGTGCCACCAGCACGGGGGGCGACATAAGCTACGAGCAGTACTTC. It yields the protein CATSTGGDISYEQYF.

This clone appeared a single time. The rearrangement links TRBV19 to TRBJ2-5; 12 bases align to TRBD2. Germline V gene lookup returns CDR1 LNHDA and CDR2 SQIVND (reference sequence). The V gene end was trimmed by 3 bases and the J gene end by 5 bases; junction bases not matched to a gene: 7. The CDR3 loop spans 16 amino acids. The CDR3 nucleotides read TGTGCCAGTAGTATGGAACTAGCGGGAGGCGTGGAGACCCAGTACTTC. Amino acids: CASSMELAGGVETQYF.

V gene TRBV5-1 combines with J gene TRBJ2-2, with unresolved D. The CDR3 has 16 residues. V was cut by 4 bases and J by 0 bases, with 13 bases left in between. Looked up from germline, CDR1 is SGHRS and CDR2 is YFSETQ. This CDR3 reads CASSAGSHSNTGELFF. Here the CDR3 DNA reads TGCGCCAGCAGCGCCGGCAGCCATTCGAACACCGGGGAGCTGTTTTTT.

The V and J genes are TRBV5-1 and TRBJ1-6; D is ambiguous. The CDR3 has 16 residues. Germline V CDR1 and CDR2: SGHRS, YFSETQ. V was clipped by 6 bases and J by 0 bases, with 13 bases between them. The CDR3 nucleotides read TGCGCCAGCACCACCCACCCGAGCTCCTATAATTCACCCCTCCACTTT. This sequence encodes CASTTHPSSYNSPLHF.